The next 7 T cell receptor beta chains were all read from a single sample in a study of CD8 T cells in Susac syndrome. Random hexamers primed reverse transcription of about 0.5 to 1 ug RNA. From the immunoSEQ multiplex PCR reads, TCRdb called clonotypes with MiXCR, one entry per CDR3 protein. The top ten clones hold more than 0.13% of a sample with roughly 110,000 distinct CDR3 sequences, approximately 91% of them seen once. The material sequenced was CD4+ T cells from PBMCs. Source of these receptors: a human donor in good health.

This chain joins TRBV4-3 and TRBJ1-1; D gene unclear. The V gene's germline CDR1 is LGHNA and CDR2 YSLEER. Trimming removed 3 bases from V and 1 base from J, with 18 bases in between. This CDR3 is built from 17 residues. CDR3 in DNA: TGCGCCAGCAGCCAGGACCTTTTCGGGAGGGAGAACACTGAAGCTTTCTTT. Translated: CASSQDLFGRENTEAFF.

The chain carries TRBV7-6 and TRBJ2-7, with D hard to call. CDR3 size: 11 residues. V was cut by 2 bases and J by 5 bases, with 4 bases left in between. CDR1 and CDR2 from the germline V gene are SGHVS and FNYEAQ. The CDR3 here is CASSLQNEQYF. DNA for the CDR3: TGTGCCAGCAGCTTACAGAACGAGCAGTACTTC. Full variable domain (outside the CDR3, taken from reference TRBV7-6 and TRBJ2-7): GAGVSQSPRYKVTKRGQDVALRCDPISGHVSLYWYRQALGQGPEFLTYFNYEAQQDKSGLPNDRFSAERPEGSISTLTIQRTEQRDSAMYRCASSLQNEQYFGPGTRLTVT.

The rearrangement links TRBV29-1 to TRBJ1-1; D gene unclear. The CDR3 totals 14 residues. Looked up from germline, CDR1 is SQVTM and CDR2 is ANQGSEA. V gave up 7 bases and J gave up 1 base, with 16 bases separating them. Here the CDR3 reads CSATPGSPNTEAFF. The CDR3 coding sequence is TGCAGCGCCACCCCGGGCAGCCCGAACACTGAAGCTTTCTTT.

This chain links TRBV24-1 with TRBJ2-3, with 8 bases matching TRBD1. The germline CDR1 and CDR2 sequences are KGHDR and SFDVKD. The CDR3 totals 15 residues. V lost 3 bases, J lost 2 bases, and 3 bases stayed unmatched. CDR3 coding DNA: TGTGCCACCAGTGATGGGACAGGCAACACAGATACGCAGTATTTT. It translates to CATSDGTGNTDTQYF.

This chain's CDR3 is CSLGEGPTQFF. The CDR3 DNA follows: TGCAGCCTTGGGGAAGGCCCTACACAGTTCTTC. The chain is built from TRBV29-1 and TRBJ2-1; D not certain. This CDR3 has 11 amino acids. V lost 8 bases, J lost 13 bases, and 18 bases lay in between. Germline V gives CDR1 SQVTM, CDR2 ANQGSEA.

The genes are TRBV7-2 and TRBJ2-7; 7 nucleotides align to TRBD2. Germline CDR1 reads SGHTA; CDR2 reads FQGNSA. The length of the CDR3 is 17 residues. V dropped 1 base and J dropped 9; count of bases not matched to a gene: 18. CDR3 DNA sequence: TGTGCCAGCAGCTTAGGACCCGGCAGCGGGATCTCGAGTGGGCAGTACTTC. Its translation is CASSLGPGSGISSGQYF.

CDR3 in amino acids: CASSLRSSNQPQHF. In DNA form, the CDR3 reads TGTGCCAGCAGCCTTAGGTCTTCCAATCAGCCCCAGCATTTT. The rearrangement joins TRBV7-9 to TRBJ1-5; D gene uncertain. The CDR3 is made up of 14 amino acids. Trimming shortened V by 5 bases and J by 3 bases, and 11 bases separated the two germline ends. CDR1 and CDR2 (germline): SEHNR, FQNEAQ (reference sequence).